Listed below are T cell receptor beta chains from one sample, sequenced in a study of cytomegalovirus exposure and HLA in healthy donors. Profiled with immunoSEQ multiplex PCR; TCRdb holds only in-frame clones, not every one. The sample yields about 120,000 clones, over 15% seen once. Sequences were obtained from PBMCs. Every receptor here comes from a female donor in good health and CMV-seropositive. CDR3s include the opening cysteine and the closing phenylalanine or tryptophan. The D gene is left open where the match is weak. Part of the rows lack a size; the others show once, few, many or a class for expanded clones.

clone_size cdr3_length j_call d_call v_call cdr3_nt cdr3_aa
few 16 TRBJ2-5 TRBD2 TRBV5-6 TGTGCCAGCAGCTTGGCCCCGGCGGGGGGCAGGGAGACCCAGTACTTC CASSLAPAGGRETQYF
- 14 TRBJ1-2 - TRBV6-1 TGTGCCAGCAGTGAGGACTCTAAGAGAAATGGCTACACCTTC CASSEDSKRNGYTF
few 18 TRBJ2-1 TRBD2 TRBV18 TGTGCCAGCTCACCCGGGCCTAGCGGGAGGGCCTCTTACAATGAGCAGTTCTTC CASSPGPSGRASYNEQFF
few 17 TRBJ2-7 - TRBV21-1 TGTGCCAGCAGCACACACCCGACTAGCGGGGGGACCTACGAGCAGTACTTC CASSTHPTSGGTYEQYF
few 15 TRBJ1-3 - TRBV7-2 TGTGCCAGCAGTTCCACAGGGCACTCTGGAAACACCATATATTTT CASSSTGHSGNTIYF
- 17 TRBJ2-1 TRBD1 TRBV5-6 TGTGCCAGCAGCTTGACCCCGACAGGGGGAATCTACAATGAGCAGTTCTTC CASSLTPTGGIYNEQFF
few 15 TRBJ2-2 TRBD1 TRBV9 TGTGCCAGCAGCCCAACAGGGGTGAACACCGGGGAGCTGTTTTTT CASSPTGVNTGELFF
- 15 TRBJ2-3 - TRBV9 TGTGCCAGCAGCGTAGAGGGGGTTGGCACAGATACGCAGTATTTT CASSVEGVGTDTQYF
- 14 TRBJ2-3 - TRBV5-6 TGTGCCAGCAGCTTGACGGACAGCCCAGATACGCAGTATTTT CASSLTDSPDTQYF
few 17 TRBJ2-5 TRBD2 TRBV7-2 TGTGCCAGCCGGGAAGGGATAGCGGGAGGGGGGCAAGAGACCCAGTACTTC CASREGIAGGGQETQYF
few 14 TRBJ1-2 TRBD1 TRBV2 TGTGCCAGCATTGGGACAGGGGGAGGCTATGGCTACACCTTC CASIGTGGGYGYTF
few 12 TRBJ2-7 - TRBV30 TGTGCCTGGAGTGTACCAGGGTACGAGCAGTACTTC CAWSVPGYEQYF
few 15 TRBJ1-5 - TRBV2 TGTGCCAGCAGGCAAGAAACAAGTAGCAATCAGCCCCAGCATTTT CASRQETSSNQPQHF
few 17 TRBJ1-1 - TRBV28 TGTGCCAGCAGTTTACGAAAAACGACAGCTCTGAACACTGAAGCTTTCTTT CASSLRKTTALNTEAFF
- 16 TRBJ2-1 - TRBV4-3 TGCGCCAGCAGCCAAGAGGCGGACTCATTTTACAATGAGCAGTTCTTC CASSQEADSFYNEQFF
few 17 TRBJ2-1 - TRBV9 TGTGCCAGCAGCGTAAATGCCGGGGGCGGGGGACTCAATGAGCAGTTCTTC CASSVNAGGGGLNEQFF
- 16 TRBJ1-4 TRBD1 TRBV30 TGTGCCTGTACCAGGGGGCTGAGGACAACTAATGAAAAACTGTTTTTT CACTRGLRTTNEKLFF
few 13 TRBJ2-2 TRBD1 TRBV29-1 TGCAGCGTTGTAACAGGGGGCTCCGGGGAGCTGTTTTTT CSVVTGGSGELFF
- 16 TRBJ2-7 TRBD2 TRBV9 TGTGCCAGCAGCGTAGATGGGACTAGCGGCTCCTACGAGCAGTACTTC CASSVDGTSGSYEQYF
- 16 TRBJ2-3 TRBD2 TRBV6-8 TGTGCCAGCAGAAAAAAGCGGGGGTTATGCACAGATACGCAGTATTTT CASRKKRGLCTDTQYF
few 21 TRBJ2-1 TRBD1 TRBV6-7 TGTGCCAGCTTTACCCCCCGTTACCGGACAGGGACGGGACACCGACATGTTGAGCAGTTCTTC CASFTPRYRTGTGHRHVEQFF
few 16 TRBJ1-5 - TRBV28 TGTGCCAGCAGTTTTAGGACATCCTGGGGGGATCAGCCCCAGCATTTT CASSFRTSWGDQPQHF
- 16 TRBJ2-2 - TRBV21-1 TGTGCCAGCAGCAAAGTTGAGGGAGTGAACACCGGGGAGCTGTTTTTT CASSKVEGVNTGELFF
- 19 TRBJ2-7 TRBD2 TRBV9 TGTGCCAGCAGCCCTAACAACTTAGTATTTAGCGGGAGCAGGTCCGAGCAGTACTTC CASSPNNLVFSGSRSEQYF
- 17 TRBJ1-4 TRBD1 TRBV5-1 TGCGCCAGCAGCACCGGGACAGCAAATTCCTTTAATGAAAAACTGTTTTTT CASSTGTANSFNEKLFF
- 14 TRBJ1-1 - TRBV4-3 TGCGCCAGCAGCCAATTACGAAGAGACACTGAAGCTTTCTTT CASSQLRRDTEAFF
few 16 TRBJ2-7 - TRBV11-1 TGTGCCAGCAGCTTATCGTATGGTTCCAGTTTCTACGAGCAGTACTTC CASSLSYGSSFYEQYF
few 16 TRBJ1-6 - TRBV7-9 TGTGCCAGCAGCTTAGGCAGGGTAAATTCCAATTCACCCCTCCACTTT CASSLGRVNSNSPLHF
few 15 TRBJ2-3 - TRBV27 TGTGCCAGCAGTTCCCCACTCTTGCCGGGTGGTACGCAGTATTTT CASSSPLLPGGTQYF
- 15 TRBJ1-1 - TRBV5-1 TGCGCCAGCAGCTTGGTAATCGGAGGGGACACTGAAGCTTTCTTT CASSLVIGGDTEAFF
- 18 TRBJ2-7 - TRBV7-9 TGTGCCAGCAGCATGTGGGGACTGGGTCTCAAGACCTCCTACGAGCAGTACTTC CASSMWGLGLKTSYEQYF
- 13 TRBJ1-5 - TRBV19 TGTGCCAGTAGTTCACAGGGAGAACAGCCCCAGCATTTT CASSSQGEQPQHF
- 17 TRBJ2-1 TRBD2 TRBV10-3 TGTGCCATCAGTGAGTCGTTGGGGACTAGCGATCACAATGAGCAGTTCTTC CAISESLGTSDHNEQFF
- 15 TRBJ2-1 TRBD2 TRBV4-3 TGCGCCAGCAGCCAAGAGGCGGGGGCCTACAATGAGCAGTTCTTC CASSQEAGAYNEQFF
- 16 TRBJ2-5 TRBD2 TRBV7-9 TGTGCCAGCAGCCGGTTGGGACTAGCCAGCCAAGAGACCCAGTACTTC CASSRLGLASQETQYF
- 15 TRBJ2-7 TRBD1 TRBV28 TGTGCCAGCAGTTTGTTGGGGACAGGATTGTACGAGCAGTACTTC CASSLLGTGLYEQYF
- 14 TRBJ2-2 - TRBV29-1 TGCAGCGTTCGTCCGGCCGGTAGCGCCGGGGAGCTGTTTTTT CSVRPAGSAGELFF
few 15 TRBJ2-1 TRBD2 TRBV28 TGTGCCAGCAGTTTATACTCGCGGGAGTACAATGAGCAGTTCTTC CASSLYSREYNEQFF
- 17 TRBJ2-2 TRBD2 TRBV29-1 TGCAGCGTTGCGACCCAGGGAGCGGGGGGGCCGGTCGGGGAGCTGTTTTTT CSVATQGAGGPVGELFF
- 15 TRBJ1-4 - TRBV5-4 TGTGCCAGCAGCTTCGAGGGAGGCTCTAATGAAAAACTGTTTTTT CASSFEGGSNEKLFF
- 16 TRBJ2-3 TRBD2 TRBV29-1 TGCAGCGTTGGCGGACTAGCGGGGGGGCTCGCAGATACGCAGTATTTT CSVGGLAGGLADTQYF
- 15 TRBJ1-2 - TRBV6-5 TGTGCCAGCAGCCTAAACAGGGACCCCTACTATGGCTACACCTTC CASSLNRDPYYGYTF
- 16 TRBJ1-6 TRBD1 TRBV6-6 TGTGCCAGCAGTTACCGTACCGGGACAGGGGTGCCGACCCTCCACTTT CASSYRTGTGVPTLHF
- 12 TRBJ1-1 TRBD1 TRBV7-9 TGTGCCAGCAGCTCCCGGGACAGGGAAGCTTTCTTT CASSSRDREAFF
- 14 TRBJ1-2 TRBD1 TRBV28 TGTGCCAGCAGTGCCGGGACAGGGGGCGATGGCTACACCTTC CASSAGTGGDGYTF